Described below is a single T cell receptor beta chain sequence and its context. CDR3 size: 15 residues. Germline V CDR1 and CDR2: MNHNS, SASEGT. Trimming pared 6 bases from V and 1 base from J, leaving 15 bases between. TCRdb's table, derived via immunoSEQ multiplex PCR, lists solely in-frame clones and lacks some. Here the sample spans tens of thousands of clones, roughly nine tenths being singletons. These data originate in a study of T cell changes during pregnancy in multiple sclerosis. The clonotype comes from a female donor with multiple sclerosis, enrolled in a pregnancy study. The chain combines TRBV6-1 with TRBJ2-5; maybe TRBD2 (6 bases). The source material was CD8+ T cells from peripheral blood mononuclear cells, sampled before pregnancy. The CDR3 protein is CASRVLAETQETQYF. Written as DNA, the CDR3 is TGTGCCAGCAGGGTACTAGCCGAGACCCAAGAGACCCAGTACTTC.